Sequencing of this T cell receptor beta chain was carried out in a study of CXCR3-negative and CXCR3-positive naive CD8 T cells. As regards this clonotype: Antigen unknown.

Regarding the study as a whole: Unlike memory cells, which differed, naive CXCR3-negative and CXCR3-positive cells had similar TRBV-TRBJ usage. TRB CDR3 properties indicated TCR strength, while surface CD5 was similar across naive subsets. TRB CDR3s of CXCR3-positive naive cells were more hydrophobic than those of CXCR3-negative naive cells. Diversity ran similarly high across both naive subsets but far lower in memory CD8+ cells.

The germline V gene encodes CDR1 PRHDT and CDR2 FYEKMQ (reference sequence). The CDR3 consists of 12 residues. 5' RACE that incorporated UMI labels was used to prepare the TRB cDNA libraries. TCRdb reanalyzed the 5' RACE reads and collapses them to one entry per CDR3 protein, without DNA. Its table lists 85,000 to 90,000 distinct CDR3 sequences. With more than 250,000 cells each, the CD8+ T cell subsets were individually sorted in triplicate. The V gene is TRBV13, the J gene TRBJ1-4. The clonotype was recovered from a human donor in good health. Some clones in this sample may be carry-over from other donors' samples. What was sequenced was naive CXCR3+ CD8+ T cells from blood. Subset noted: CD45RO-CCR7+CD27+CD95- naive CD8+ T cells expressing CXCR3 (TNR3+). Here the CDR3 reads CASSSYGEVLVF.